This entry is about one TCR beta chain. The antigen is not known. The sample originates from a study of CD8 T cells in Susac syndrome. Regarding the study as a whole: TEMRA cells and active patients showed peak Susac CD8+ clonal expansion.

RNA in amounts of roughly 0.5 to 1 ug was reverse transcribed with random hexamers. TCRdb reprocessed the immunoSEQ multiplex PCR reads via MiXCR and lists one record per CDR3 protein. The sample consists of 100,000 to 150,000 distinct CDR3 sequences, about 95% of them appearing once. Through negative isolation, CD4+ and CD8+ T cells were obtained, while TEMRA cells were enriched using FACS. Trimming stripped 0 bases from V and 6 bases from J, with 13 bases between. The V gene's germline CDR1 is SGDLS and CDR2 YYNGEE. This CDR3 has 14 amino acids. This chain joins TRBV9 and TRBJ2-7; D uncertain. This receptor was taken from a human donor with Susac syndrome. Material: CD8+ T cells from PBMCs. The CDR3 sequence: CASSVGQGGREQYF. In nucleotides, the CDR3 is TGTGCCAGCAGCGTAGGACAAGGTGGCCGCGAGCAGTACTTC.